Listed below are T cell receptor beta chains from one sample, sequenced in a study of molecular identifiers for immune sequencing clone quantification. TCRdb ran MiXCR on the PCR reads and lists one entry per CDR3 protein. The data contain 85,000 to 130,000 distinct CDR3 sequences, around a third of them singletons. Sequenced input: naive CD8+ T cells from blood, with Jurkat cell RNA spiked in. All receptors derive from a human donor in good health. Some libraries in this study had Jurkat cell RNA spiked in. CDR3s include the opening cysteine and the closing phenylalanine or tryptophan. The D gene is left open where the match is weak. Size is stated for part of the rows, as once, few or many counts, or as a class when the clone is expanded.

TRBV9	-	TRBJ2-7	many	12	TGTGCCAGCAGCGTGGACGGCCTGGAGCAGTACTTC	CASSVDGLEQYF
TRBV25-1	-	TRBJ2-7	many	12	TGTGCCAGCAGTGAATTTAGCTACGAGCAGTACTTC	CASSEFSYEQYF
TRBV11-2	-	TRBJ2-1	few	16	TGTGCCAGCAGGTCAAGGGGGGCTAGCTCCTACAATGAGCAGTTCTTC	CASRSRGASSYNEQFF
TRBV28	TRBD1	TRBJ1-2	-	14	TGTGCCAGCAGCGGGGGACAGGGGGACTATGGCTACACCTTC	CASSGGQGDYGYTF
TRBV6-1	-	TRBJ2-5	-	14	TGTGCCAGCAGTGAAGTGATAGACCAAGAGACCCAGTACTTC	CASSEVIDQETQYF
TRBV20-1	TRBD1	TRBJ2-7	many	14	TGCAGTGCTAACGGACAGGTCAGGTCCTACGAGCAGTACTTC	CSANGQVRSYEQYF
TRBV6-2/TRBV6-3	-	TRBJ1-1	many	14	TGTGCCAGCAGCGTGATAGGACAGCCCGTTTCAGCTTTCTTT	CASSVIGQPVSAFF
TRBV19	-	TRBJ1-1	few	16	TGTGCCAGTACCCCGGAGCTACCCCGCTGGGACACTGAAGCTTTCTTT	CASTPELPRWDTEAFF
TRBV19	TRBD1	TRBJ2-1	few	16	TGTGCCAGTAGTATGGGCGGACAGGTCTCCTACAATGAGCAGTTCTTC	CASSMGGQVSYNEQFF
TRBV9	-	TRBJ2-7	few	14	TGTGCCAGCAGCACTGGACTGGGCCTTTACGAGCAGTACTTC	CASSTGLGLYEQYF
TRBV5-6	TRBD1	TRBJ1-1	-	16	TGTGCCAGCAGTCGCGGTTATCCCGGGACAGGGATAGAAGCTTTCTTT	CASSRGYPGTGIEAFF
TRBV15	TRBD1	TRBJ2-2	few	17	TGTGCCACCAGCAGAGATAGACAGGGGGCGAGTACCGGGGAGCTGTTTTTT	CATSRDRQGASTGELFF
TRBV6-5	TRBD1	TRBJ2-7	-	15	TGTGCCAGCAGTTCCGCCGGGACAGGGATTTACGAGCAGTACTTC	CASSSAGTGIYEQYF
TRBV29-1	TRBD2	TRBJ2-2	few	16	TGCAGCGTTGAGGCTAGCGGGAGGGCCGGAACCGGGGAGCTGTTTTTT	CSVEASGRAGTGELFF
TRBV7-9	TRBD2	TRBJ2-1	-	15	TGTGCCAGCAGCCTTGGACTAGGTGCCTACAATGAGCAGTTCTTC	CASSLGLGAYNEQFF
TRBV28	TRBD1	TRBJ2-3	many	14	TGTGCCAGCAGAGCGGCAGGGGGTTCAGATACGCAGTATTTT	CASRAAGGSDTQYF
TRBV5-5	-	TRBJ1-1	few	11	TGTGCCAGCAGCTTTGCAGCTGAAGCTTTCTTT	CASSFAAEAFF
TRBV12-3/TRBV12-4	-	TRBJ2-2	few	14	TGTGCCAGCAGTCACCCCGGGAGCCACGGGGAGCTGTTTTTT	CASSHPGSHGELFF
TRBV11-2	-	TRBJ1-4	-	13	TGTGCCAGCAGCTTAGGACGGGGGCCCGAACTGTTTTTT	CASSLGRGPELFF
TRBV4-3	-	TRBJ2-5	few	16	TGCGCCAGCAGCCAAGGTGGCAGTCCCGATTCTGGGACCCAGTACTTC	CASSQGGSPDSGTQYF
TRBV27	-	TRBJ2-3	few	15	TGTGCCAGCAGTTTATGGACAGCCAGCACAGATACGCAGTATTTT	CASSLWTASTDTQYF
TRBV10-3	-	TRBJ2-1	-	12	TGTGCCATCTCCGCCCCCAGGAAAGAGCAGTTCTTC	CAISAPRKEQFF
TRBV28	-	TRBJ2-5	many	14	TGTGCCAGCAGGTCCGACAGGTACCAAGAGACCCAGTACTTC	CASRSDRYQETQYF
TRBV27	-	TRBJ2-1	-	12	TGTGCCAGCAGTTCAGATTACAATGAGCAGTTCTTC	CASSSDYNEQFF
TRBV5-6	TRBD1	TRBJ2-1	-	16	TGTGCCAGCAGCCCAGTTACAGGGGCCTCCTACAATGAGCAGTTCTTC	CASSPVTGASYNEQFF
TRBV6-2/TRBV6-3	TRBD1	TRBJ2-7	few	15	TGTGCCAGCAGTGACCACAGGGGAGTCCTGTACGAGCAGTACTTC	CASSDHRGVLYEQYF
TRBV20-1	TRBD1	TRBJ2-2	-	13	TGCAGTGCCGGGACAGGGAACACCGGGGAGCTGTTTTTT	CSAGTGNTGELFF
TRBV6-6	TRBD1	TRBJ1-1	-	15	TGTGCCAGCAGTCCCGACAGGGAGTGGAAATCTGAAGCTTTCTTT	CASSPDREWKSEAFF
TRBV7-9	-	TRBJ2-1	many	13	TGTGCCAGCGGATACAGCTCCTACAATGAGCAGTTCTTC	CASGYSSYNEQFF
TRBV12-3/TRBV12-4	TRBD1	TRBJ2-2	few	16	TGTGCCAGCAGTTTATCAGGACAGGCGAACACCGGGGAGCTGTTTTTT	CASSLSGQANTGELFF
TRBV7-8	-	TRBJ2-7	few	15	TGTGCCAGCAGCTTAGGGTTCGGACGACCCTACGAGCAGTACTTC	CASSLGFGRPYEQYF
TRBV10-2	-	TRBJ2-7	-	16	TGCGCCAGCAGTGAGTCGATTACTAGCCGCCCCTACGAGCAGTACTTC	CASSESITSRPYEQYF
TRBV6-1	-	TRBJ2-5	few	14	TGTGCCAGCAGTGGCCCAGGGGGAGGAGAGACCCAGTACTTC	CASSGPGGGETQYF
TRBV7-8	TRBD1	TRBJ2-7	few	14	TGTGCCAGCAGCCCCCGGGACAGGGTCTACGAGCAGTACTTC	CASSPRDRVYEQYF
TRBV20-1	TRBD2	TRBJ2-7	-	15	TGCAGTGCCCCCCCCGTGCCTAGCGGCCTCTACGAGCAGTACTTC	CSAPPVPSGLYEQYF
TRBV20-1	TRBD1	TRBJ2-5	few	13	TGCAGTGCTAGACCGGACAGGGAAGAGACCCAGTACTTC	CSARPDREETQYF
TRBV19	TRBD2	TRBJ2-2	few	18	TGTGCCAGTAGTTCCAGCGGGAGTTCAGTAAAGTACAACGGGGAGCTGTTTTTT	CASSSSGSSVKYNGELFF
TRBV19	-	TRBJ2-1	many	13	TGTGCCAGTAGTATCCAAGGTCCCGATGAGCAGTTCTTC	CASSIQGPDEQFF
TRBV28	-	TRBJ2-2	-	15	TGTGCCAGCAGTTTAAGGGACGCCAACACCGGGGAGCTGTTTTTT	CASSLRDANTGELFF
TRBV7-9	TRBD2	TRBJ2-3	-	16	TGTGCCAGCAGCTCCCAATGGGGGAGGGGCACAGATACGCAGTATTTT	CASSSQWGRGTDTQYF
TRBV7-9	TRBD2	TRBJ2-1	-	17	TGTGCCAGCATAATATCGGCACTAGCGGATTCCTACAATGAGCAGTTCTTC	CASIISALADSYNEQFF
TRBV20-1	TRBD2	TRBJ2-1	-	14	TGCAGTGCCGGACTAGCGGGAACCTACAATGAGCAGTTCTTC	CSAGLAGTYNEQFF
TRBV11-2	-	TRBJ2-2	-	14	TGTGCCAGCAGCCTAGGCCTGAACACCGGGGAGCTGTTTTTT	CASSLGLNTGELFF
TRBV7-9	-	TRBJ2-5	few	14	TGTGCCAGCAGCCCCCGGGGTATTAGGGAGACCCAGTACTTC	CASSPRGIRETQYF
TRBV27	TRBD1	TRBJ2-7	few	13	TGTGCCAGCAGTTTACAGGGGGCCAACGAGCAGTACTTC	CASSLQGANEQYF
TRBV9	-	TRBJ2-2	few	14	TGTGCCAGCAGCGTGGCCGGGTACACCGGGGAGCTGTTTTTT	CASSVAGYTGELFF
TRBV29-1	-	TRBJ2-3	-	10	TGCAGCGTTGGCAGTGAAGTCCTATCCTTT	CSVGSEVLSF
TRBV6-5	-	TRBJ1-5	few	15	TGTGCCAGCAGCCTACAGGGCATTGGCAATCAGCCCCAGCATTTT	CASSLQGIGNQPQHF
TRBV6-2/TRBV6-3	-	TRBJ1-1	many	12	TGTGCCAGCAGTTACGTGGGCACTGAAGCTTTCTTT	CASSYVGTEAFF
TRBV23-1	TRBD1	TRBJ1-3	-	16	TGCGCCAGCAGTCCCCAGGACAGGGGGCCTGGAAACACCAAATATTTT	CASSPQDRGPGNTKYF
TRBV7-8	-	TRBJ2-5	-	16	TGTGCCAGCAGCTTAAAGTCCAGGTCCCTGGAAGAGACCCAGTACTTC	CASSLKSRSLEETQYF
TRBV29-1	-	TRBJ1-2	few	12	TGCAGCGTTGAAAAGACAGGAGCCGGCTACACCTTC	CSVEKTGAGYTF
TRBV28	-	TRBJ2-4	many	13	TGTGCCAGCAGTTGGCAAGATCGGCGGATTCAGTACTTC	CASSWQDRRIQYF
TRBV7-2	-	TRBJ1-1	many	11	TGTGCCAGCAGCCCCCACCCTGAAGCTTTCTTT	CASSPHPEAFF
TRBV6-4	-	TRBJ2-1	many	10	TGTGCCAGGTCCCGCGGCCTTCAGTTCTTC	CARSRGLQFF